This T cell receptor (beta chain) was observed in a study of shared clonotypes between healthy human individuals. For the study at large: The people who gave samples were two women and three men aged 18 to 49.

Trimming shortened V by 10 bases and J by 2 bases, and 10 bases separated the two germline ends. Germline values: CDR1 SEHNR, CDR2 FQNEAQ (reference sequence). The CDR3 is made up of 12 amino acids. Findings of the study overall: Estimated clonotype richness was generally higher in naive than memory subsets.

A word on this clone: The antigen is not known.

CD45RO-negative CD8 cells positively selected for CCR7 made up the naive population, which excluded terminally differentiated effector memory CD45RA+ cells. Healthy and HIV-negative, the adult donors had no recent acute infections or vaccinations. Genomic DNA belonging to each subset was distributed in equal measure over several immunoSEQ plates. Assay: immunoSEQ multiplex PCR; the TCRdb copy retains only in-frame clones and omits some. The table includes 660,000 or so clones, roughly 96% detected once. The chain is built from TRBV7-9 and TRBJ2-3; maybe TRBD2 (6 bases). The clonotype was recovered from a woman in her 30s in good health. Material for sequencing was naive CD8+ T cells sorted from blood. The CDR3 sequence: CATPGDTDTQYF. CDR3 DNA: TGTGCCACCCCGGGGGACACAGATACGCAGTATTTT.